This record looks at one TCR beta chain sequence and its context. The antigen is undetermined. The sample is drawn from a study of T cell responses to AZD1222 COVID-19 vaccine. Profiled with immunoSEQ multiplex PCR; TCRdb holds only in-frame clones, not every one. The sample lists under 150,000 clones, around 90% seen once, with 8.4% in the top ten. Notes on the study in general: The span of vaccine-associated CD4 TCRs extended across spike, with dominance at 160-218 and 743-854. Targeting of unmutated variant regions was reportedly seen in nearly half of spike-specific TCRs. Repertoire sampling was restricted to post-peak T cell response timepoints.

V lost 6 bases to trimming and J lost 0 bases, with 17 bases between them. The CDR3 is made up of 16 amino acids. Per germline, CDR1 SEHNR and CDR2 FQNEAQ (reference sequence). The rearrangement uses TRBV7-9 and TRBJ1-1; a possible D gene is TRBD1 (5 bases). The source of this sequence is an adult in good health. The material was peripheral blood, obtained on day 0 of AZD1222 vaccination. CDR3 nucleotides: TGTGCCAGCAGACCTGCTGGGGGGGGACTGAACACTGAAGCTTTCTTT. This encodes CASRPAGGGLNTEAFF.